This T cell receptor beta chain was recovered during a study of blood T cells in healthy people across ages. Study-level background: In model experiments, template switching was able to capture about one barcoded beta molecule for every two T cells that were present. Study-level results: Aged donors had fewer naive CD4+ cells and lower diversity than long-lived donors.

Details on this clonotype: The antigen is not known.

The second PCR ran roughly 6 to 12 cycles with a sample-barcoded 5' primer and J-beta primers. Each of the cDNA molecules was tagged by a template-switch adaptor with 12 random nucleotides. One entry per CDR3 protein, called by TCRdb with MiXCR from the 5' RACE reads. This table has roughly 800,000 distinct CDR3 sequences, 58% appearing once. In germline, CDR1 is ENHRY, CDR2 SYGVKD. The V end lost 8 bases, the J end lost 2 bases, and 20 bases lay between the germline ends. This CDR3 region has 16 residues. The material sequenced was blood. The rearrangement uses TRBV10-3 and TRBJ2-3; D is unresolved. This TCR was sampled from a man in his thirties or forties in good health. DNA for the CDR3: TGTGCCATCCGTTCCTCTCGGGCTACTACCACAGATACGCAGTATTTT. Residues: CAIRSSRATTTDTQYF.